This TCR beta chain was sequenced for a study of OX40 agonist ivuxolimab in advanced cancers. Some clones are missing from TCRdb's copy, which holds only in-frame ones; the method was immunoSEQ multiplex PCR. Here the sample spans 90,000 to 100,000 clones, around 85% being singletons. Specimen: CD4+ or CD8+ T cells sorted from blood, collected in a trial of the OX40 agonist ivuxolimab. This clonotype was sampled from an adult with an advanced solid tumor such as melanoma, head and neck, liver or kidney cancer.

The CDR3 DNA follows: TGTGCCAGCCTCGGGCGGGACTCTGGAAACACCATATATTTT. Translating gives CASLGRDSGNTIYF. V is TRBV7-9 and J is TRBJ1-3; D is unclear. Germline V gene sequence: CDR1 SEHNR, CDR2 FQNEAQ (reference sequence). The CDR3 covers 14 residues. V gave up 8 bases and J gave up 0 bases, with 11 bases separating them.